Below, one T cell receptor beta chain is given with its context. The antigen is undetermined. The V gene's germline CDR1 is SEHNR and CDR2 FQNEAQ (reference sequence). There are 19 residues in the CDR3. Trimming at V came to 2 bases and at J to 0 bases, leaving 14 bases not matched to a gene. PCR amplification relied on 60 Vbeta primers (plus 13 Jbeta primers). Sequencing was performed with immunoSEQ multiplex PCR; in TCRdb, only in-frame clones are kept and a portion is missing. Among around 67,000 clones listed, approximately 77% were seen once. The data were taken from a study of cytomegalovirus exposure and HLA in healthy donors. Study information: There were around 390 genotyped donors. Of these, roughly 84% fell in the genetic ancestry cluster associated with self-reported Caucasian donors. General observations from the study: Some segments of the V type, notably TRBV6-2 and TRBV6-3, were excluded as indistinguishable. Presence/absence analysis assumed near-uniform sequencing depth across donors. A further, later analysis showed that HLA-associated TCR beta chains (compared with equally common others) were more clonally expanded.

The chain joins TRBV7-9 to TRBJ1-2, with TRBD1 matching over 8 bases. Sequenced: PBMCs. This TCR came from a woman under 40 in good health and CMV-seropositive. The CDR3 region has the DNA TGTGCCAGCAGCTTAAGGCAGGGGGCCGTTCAGTCAGCTAACTATGGCTACACCTTC. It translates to CASSLRQGAVQSANYGYTF. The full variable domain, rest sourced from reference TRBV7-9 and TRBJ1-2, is DTGVSQNPRHKITKRGQNVTFRCDPISEHNRLYWYRQTLGQGPEFLTYFQNEAQLEKSRLLSDRFSAERPKGSFSTLEIQRTEQGDSAMYLCASSLRQGAVQSANYGYTFGSGTRLTVV.